This entry features one T cell receptor beta chain sequence. The antigen is not known. No cell sorting was done before RNA was extracted from the tissue. This sample is part of a study of tumor and adjacent non-tumor tissue in lung cancer. Study summary: Patients were aged roughly 31 to 76, about ten men and 5 women, stage I to III. Study-wide points: TCR diversity was significantly greater in tumor than normal lung tissue. Normal lung showed higher cumulative top 100 clone frequency than tumor.

The CDR3 totals 14 residues. Germline CDR1 reads MDHEN; CDR2 reads SYDVKM. A modified ARM-PCR protocol with three rounds of nested PCR amplified TCRbeta. In TCRdb, the multiplex PCR reads were re-called with MiXCR into one record per CDR3 protein. The sample carries tens of thousands of distinct CDR3 sequences, about 67% recorded once. The sequence was obtained from a man between 60 and 75 years old with non-small cell lung cancer. The material sequenced was lung tumor tissue. The rearrangement links TRBV28 to TRBJ1-1; possible D gene TRBD1, 5 bases. The CDR3 reads CVTIRTRMNTEAFF. The DNA of the CDR3 is TGTGTCACGATAAGGACAAGGATGAACACTGAAGCTTTCTTT.